The present TCR beta chain was sequenced within a study of early T cells in non-severe SARS-CoV-2 infection. The overall study: Sequenced bulk RNA came from whole blood that was unsorted, and chains were unpaired. The study's findings and limits: VDJdb matches were skewed toward anti-spike CD8 T cell responses.

Individual cDNA molecules were tagged with unique molecular identifiers. Each CDR3 protein gets one entry after TCRdb re-called the 5' RACE reads with MiXCR. The top ten hold around 17% of the sample, which has about 60,000 distinct CDR3 sequences, around 9.3% seen once. The CDR3 length is 17 residues. V lost 4 bases to trimming and J lost 0 bases; unmatched junction nucleotides: 11. This clonotype has at least ten counts. Its antigen is currently unknown. This chain links TRBV23-1 with TRBJ2-5; 7 nucleotides line up with TRBD1. TRBV23-1 is designated an ORF whose function remains uncertain. The sequenced sample consisted of whole blood. The sequence derives from an adult who was a healthcare worker with PCR-confirmed SARS-CoV-2 infection or an uninfected control (not recorded which). The CDR3: CASSPPGTAPNQETQYF. CDR3 nucleotides: TGCGCCAGCAGTCCTCCTGGGACAGCACCCAACCAAGAGACCCAGTACTTC.